Detailed here is one TCR beta chain. The data were taken from a study of preoperative IRX-2 immunotherapy in early breast cancer. This CDR3 spans 14 amino acids. The V and J ends lost 1 base and 0 bases respectively, with 3 bases between them. CDR1 MNHGY and CDR2 SAAAGT come from the germline V gene. The protocol was immunoSEQ multiplex PCR, while the TCRdb copy is restricted to in-frame clones and leaves out a portion. Of around 680 clones in the sample, around 66% were seen once. Indicated treatment: preoperative locoregional IRX-2 cytokine immunotherapy. Patients received preoperative, locoregional IRX-2 cytokine immunotherapy in a phase Ib study.

This chain uses TRBV6-8 with TRBJ1-4; D is unclear. The receptor comes from a human donor with breast cancer. The sample consisted of lymph node tissue, taken before IRX-2 immunotherapy. In DNA, the CDR3 is TGTGCCAGCAGTTACTATGCAACTAATGAAAAACTGTTTTTT. Its protein is CASSYYATNEKLFF.